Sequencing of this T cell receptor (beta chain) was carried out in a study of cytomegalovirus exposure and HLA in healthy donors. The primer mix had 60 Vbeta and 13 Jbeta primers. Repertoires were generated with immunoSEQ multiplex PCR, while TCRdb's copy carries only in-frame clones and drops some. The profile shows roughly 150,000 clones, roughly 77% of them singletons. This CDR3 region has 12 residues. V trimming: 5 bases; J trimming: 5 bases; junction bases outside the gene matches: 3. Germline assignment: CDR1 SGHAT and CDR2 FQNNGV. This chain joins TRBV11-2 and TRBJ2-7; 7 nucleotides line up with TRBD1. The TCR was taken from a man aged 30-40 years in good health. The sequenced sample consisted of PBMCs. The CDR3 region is CASSPTGDEQYF. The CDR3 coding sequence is TGTGCCAGCAGCCCTACAGGGGACGAGCAGTACTTC.